A single T cell receptor beta chain is shown here with its context. The method was immunoSEQ multiplex PCR; TCRdb's version includes in-frame clones alone and lacks a portion of them. The profile shows roughly 2 million clones, roughly 94% of them singletons. V gave up 5 bases and J gave up 6 bases, with 10 bases separating them. The germline gives CDR1 WSHSY, CDR2 SAAADI. This CDR3 region has 12 residues. The data belong to a study of shared clonotypes between healthy human individuals. J is TRBJ1-1 and V is TRBV10-2, with a possible D match to TRBD1 (5 bases). The sequence derives from a man between 18 and 35 years old in good health. The sequenced sample was naive CD4+ T cells sorted from blood. Subset described: CD45RA+ positively selected. This CDR3 reads CASSLGGSEAFF. The CDR3 coding sequence is TGCGCCAGCAGTCTGGGGGGATCTGAAGCTTTCTTT.